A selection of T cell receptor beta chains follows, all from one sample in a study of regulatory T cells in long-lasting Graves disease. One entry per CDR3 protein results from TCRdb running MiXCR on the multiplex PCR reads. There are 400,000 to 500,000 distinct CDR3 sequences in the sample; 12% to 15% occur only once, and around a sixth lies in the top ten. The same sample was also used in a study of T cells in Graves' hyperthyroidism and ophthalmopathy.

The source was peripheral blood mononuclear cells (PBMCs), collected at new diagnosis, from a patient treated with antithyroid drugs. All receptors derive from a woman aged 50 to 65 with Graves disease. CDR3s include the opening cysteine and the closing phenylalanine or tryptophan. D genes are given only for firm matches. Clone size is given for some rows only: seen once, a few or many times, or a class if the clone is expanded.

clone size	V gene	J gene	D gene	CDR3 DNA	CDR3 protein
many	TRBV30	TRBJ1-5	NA	TGTGCCTGGAGTTGGTCAACAGGTGGAAGCAATCAGCCCCAGCATTTT	CAWSWSTGGSNQPQHF
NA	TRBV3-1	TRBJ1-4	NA	TGTGCCAGCAGCCAGTTCCCTGGCTTTGTCGGGGATGAAAAACTGTTTTTT	CASSQFPGFVGDEKLFF
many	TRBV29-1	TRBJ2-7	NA	TGCAGCGTTGAAGATAGGCTAGCGCAACACTCCTACGAGCAGTACTTC	CSVEDRLAQHSYEQYF
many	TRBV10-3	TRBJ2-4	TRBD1	TGTGCCATCAGTGAGTCAGGCGGACAGGGGGCCAGACCAGGAAACATTCAGTACTTC	CAISESGGQGARPGNIQYF
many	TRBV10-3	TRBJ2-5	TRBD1	TGTGCCATCAGCCCAGGGGGTATAGAGACCCAGTACTTC	CAISPGGIETQYF
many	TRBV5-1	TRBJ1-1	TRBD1	TGCGCCAGCAGCTTGGCGGGACAGGCCTTTGAAGCTTTCTTT	CASSLAGQAFEAFF
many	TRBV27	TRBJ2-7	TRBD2	TGTGCCAGCAGTCTTGACGGACTAGCGGCACACTACGAGCAGTACTTC	CASSLDGLAAHYEQYF
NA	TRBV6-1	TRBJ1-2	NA	TGTGCCAGCGGTGGGGGGGCCCACCTCTCTGGCTACACCTTC	CASGGGAHLSGYTF
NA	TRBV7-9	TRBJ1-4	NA	TGTGCCAGCAGCTTTCTTGCGTCTAATGAAAAACTGTTTTTT	CASSFLASNEKLFF
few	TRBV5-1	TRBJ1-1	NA	TGCGCCAGCAGCTTGGGGGAATTGAACACTGAAGCTTTCTTT	CASSLGELNTEAFF
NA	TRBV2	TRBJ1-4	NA	TGTGCCAGCAGCGAGACAGGCCAACACTCTTCCCGCACTAATGAAAAACTGTTTTTT	CASSETGQHSSRTNEKLFF
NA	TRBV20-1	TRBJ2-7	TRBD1	TGCAGTGCTAGAGTCGTAACCGGGACAGGGAGTTACGAGCAGTACTTC	CSARVVTGTGSYEQYF
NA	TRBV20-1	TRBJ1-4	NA	TGCAGTGCTGCAGGGTCAACTAATGAAAAACTGTTTTTT	CSAAGSTNEKLFF
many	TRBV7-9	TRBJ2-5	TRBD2	TGTGCCAGCAGCTTAGCGAGTTCATCCGCCGGACTAGCGAGCGGGACCCAGTACTTC	CASSLASSSAGLASGTQYF
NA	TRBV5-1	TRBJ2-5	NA	TGCGCCAGCAGCTCAGCGGGACAGGATGTAGAGACCCAGTACTTC	CASSSAGQDVETQYF
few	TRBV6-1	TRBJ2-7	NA	TGTGCCAGCAGCCCCCAGCTAGCAGCCTACGAGCAGTACTTC	CASSPQLAAYEQYF
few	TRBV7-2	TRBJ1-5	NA	TGTGCCAGCAGCCCCAGGGTTCCCAGCGCAGCCCAGCATTTT	CASSPRVPSAAQHF
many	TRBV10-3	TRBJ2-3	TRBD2	TGTGCCATCAGTGATACTAGCGGGAGGGACACAGATACGCAGTATTTT	CAISDTSGRDTDTQYF
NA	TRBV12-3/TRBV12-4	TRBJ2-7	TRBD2	TGTGCCAGCAGCCGAGCAACGGGAGGTACCTACGAGCAGTACTTC	CASSRATGGTYEQYF
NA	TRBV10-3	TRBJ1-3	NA	TGTGCCATTCAGACCCATTCTGGAAACACCATATATTTT	CAIQTHSGNTIYF
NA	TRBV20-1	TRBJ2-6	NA	TGCAGTGCTAGGGGGCTTCGCTCTGGGGCCAACGTCCTGACTTTC	CSARGLRSGANVLTF
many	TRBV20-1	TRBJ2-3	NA	TGCAGTGCGAAGTTCGGGACTAGCACAGATACGCAGTATTTT	CSAKFGTSTDTQYF
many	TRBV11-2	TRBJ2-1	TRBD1	TGTGCCAGCGGCACAGGGGTGGCCTACAATGAGCAGTTCTTC	CASGTGVAYNEQFF
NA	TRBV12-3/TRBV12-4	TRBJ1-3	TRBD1	TGTGCCAGCAGTGCCCAGACAGGGGTCAACTCTGGAAACACCGTATATTTT	CASSAQTGVNSGNTVYF
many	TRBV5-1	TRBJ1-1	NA	TGCGCCAGCAGAAGGGACGGAGTAATGAACACTGAAGCTTTCTTT	CASRRDGVMNTEAFF
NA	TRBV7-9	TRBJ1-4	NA	TGTGCCAGCAGCTCGCTTTCGGCAACTAATGAAAAACTGTTTTTT	CASSSLSATNEKLFF
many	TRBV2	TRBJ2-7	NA	TGTGCCAGCAGCTTAAGCTCTAGGAACGAGCAGTACTTC	CASSLSSRNEQYF
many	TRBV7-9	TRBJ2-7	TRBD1	TGTGCCAGCAGCGTCGACAGGGCCTACGAGCAGTACTTC	CASSVDRAYEQYF
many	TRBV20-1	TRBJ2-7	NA	TGCAGTGCTCGGACGGGGAAGAGCTCCTACGAGCAGTACTTC	CSARTGKSSYEQYF
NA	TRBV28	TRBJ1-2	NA	TGTGCCAGCAGCGACCGGAACAACTATGGCTACACCTTC	CASSDRNNYGYTF
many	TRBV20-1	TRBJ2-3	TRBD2	TGCAGTGCTAGAGGGCCTAGCGGGAGTGGCAGTGCAGATACGCAGTATTTT	CSARGPSGSGSADTQYF
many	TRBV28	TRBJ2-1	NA	TGTGCCAGCAGTAGGGGTCTGGACAGAATTTACAATGAGCAGTTCTTC	CASSRGLDRIYNEQFF
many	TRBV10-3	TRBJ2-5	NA	TGTGCCATCAGTGACCATGGAACAGGGATGGAGACCCAGTACTTC	CAISDHGTGMETQYF
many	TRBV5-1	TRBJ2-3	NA	TGCGCCAGCAGCTTGGGACAGATTGAAGATACGCAGTATTTT	CASSLGQIEDTQYF
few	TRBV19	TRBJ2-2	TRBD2	TGTGCCAGTAGTCGACTAGCACCCGCGAACACCGGGGAGCTGTTTTTT	CASSRLAPANTGELFF
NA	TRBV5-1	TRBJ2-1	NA	TGCGCCAGCAGCTTGCTGGGCGGCTCTACCTCCTACAATGAGCAGCTCTTC	CASSLLGGSTSYNEQLF
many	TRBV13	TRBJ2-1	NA	TGTGCCAGCAGCTTACTTGGCGCCCCGAAGGATGAGCAGTTCTTC	CASSLLGAPKDEQFF
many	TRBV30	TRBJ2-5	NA	TGTGCCTGGAGTTCCCAAGAGACCCAGTACTTC	CAWSSQETQYF
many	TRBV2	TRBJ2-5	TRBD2	TGTGCCAGCAGTGATGAGTTAGCGGGAGTGGTAGAGACCCAGTACTTC	CASSDELAGVVETQYF
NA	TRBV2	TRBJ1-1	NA	TGTGCCAGCAGTTCCGACCCCGGGGTCATCACTGAAGCTTTCTTT	CASSSDPGVITEAFF
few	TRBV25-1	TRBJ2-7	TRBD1	TGTGCCAGCAGGGACAGGGTCAACTACGAGCAGTACTTC	CASRDRVNYEQYF
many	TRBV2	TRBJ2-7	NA	TGTGCCAGCAGTGAACCCACAGGACCGGGACCGCGCGAGCAGTACTTC	CASSEPTGPGPREQYF
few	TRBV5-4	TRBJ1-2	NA	TGTGCCAGCAGCTTGGCCGGATATCGCTATGGCTACACCTTC	CASSLAGYRYGYTF
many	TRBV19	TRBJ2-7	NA	TGTGCCAGTAGTATAACAACGGGGGTCTACGAGCAGTACTTC	CASSITTGVYEQYF
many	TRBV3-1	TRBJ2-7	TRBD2	TGTGCCAGCAGCCGGGGAGGGGACGCCGGCGAGCAGTACTTC	CASSRGGDAGEQYF
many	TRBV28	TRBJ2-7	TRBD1	TGTGCCAGCAGTTTTATCGGGGGGACAGGGTTATATGTGAGATCCTACGAGCAGTACTTC	CASSFIGGTGLYVRSYEQYF